The rows below give T cell receptor beta chains drawn from one sample of a study of long-term antiretroviral therapy in people with HIV. The repertoire was sequenced with immunoSEQ multiplex PCR; TCRdb's copy has only in-frame clones and lacks some. The table has tens of thousands of clones, roughly 80% seen once; the top ten hold around 5%. Source: unsorted PBMCs, taken 1.5 years after starting antiretroviral therapy. Receptors were obtained from a man younger than 35 with HIV. Each CDR3 is given with its conserved first and last residue. A D gene is named only where the DNA matches it firmly. Not every row has a clone size; where given, it reads once, few, many or a size class.

clone size: NA; V gene: TRBV2; J gene: TRBJ2-7; D gene: TRBD2; CDR3 protein: CASTRTSRYSYEQYF; CDR3 DNA: TGTGCCAGCACCCGGACTAGCAGATACTCCTACGAGCAGTACTTC
clone size: NA; V gene: TRBV11-2; J gene: TRBJ2-7; D gene: TRBD2; CDR3 protein: CASRVPGLKTYEQYF; CDR3 DNA: TGTGCCAGCAGGGTTCCGGGACTAAAGACCTACGAGCAGTACTTC
clone size: NA; V gene: TRBV5-4; J gene: TRBJ2-7; D gene: NA; CDR3 protein: CASSPGQISYEQYF; CDR3 DNA: TGTGCCAGCAGCCCTGGACAGATCTCCTACGAGCAGTACTTC
clone size: NA; V gene: TRBV18; J gene: TRBJ2-3; D gene: NA; CDR3 protein: CASSPPERTDTQYF; CDR3 DNA: TGTGCCAGCTCACCACCGGAACGCACAGATACGCAGTATTTT
clone size: NA; V gene: TRBV9; J gene: TRBJ2-7; D gene: TRBD1; CDR3 protein: CASSAIGTGSFHEQYF; CDR3 DNA: TGTGCCAGCAGCGCAATCGGGACAGGGTCTTTCCATGAGCAGTACTTC
clone size: NA; V gene: TRBV9; J gene: TRBJ2-7; D gene: TRBD1; CDR3 protein: CASSVAGTDSYEQYF; CDR3 DNA: TGTGCCAGCAGCGTAGCCGGGACAGACTCCTACGAGCAGTACTTC
clone size: few; V gene: TRBV7-9; J gene: TRBJ1-5; D gene: NA; CDR3 protein: CASSLAGGSQPQHF; CDR3 DNA: TGTGCCAGCAGCTTAGCGGGGGGGAGTCAGCCCCAGCATTTT
clone size: NA; V gene: TRBV4-1; J gene: TRBJ2-1; D gene: TRBD2; CDR3 protein: CASSQEVGRSTGEQFF; CDR3 DNA: TGCGCCAGCAGCCAAGAGGTCGGGAGGTCGACCGGTGAGCAGTTCTTC
clone size: NA; V gene: TRBV6-5; J gene: TRBJ1-5; D gene: TRBD1; CDR3 protein: CASSPRQGYQPQHF; CDR3 DNA: TGTGCCAGCAGCCCCAGACAGGGGTACCAGCCCCAGCATTTT
clone size: NA; V gene: TRBV18; J gene: TRBJ2-7; D gene: TRBD1; CDR3 protein: CASSPLQGATYEQYF; CDR3 DNA: TGTGCCAGCTCACCACTACAGGGGGCGACGTACGAGCAGTACTTC
clone size: NA; V gene: TRBV29-1; J gene: TRBJ1-1; D gene: TRBD1; CDR3 protein: CSVADRTNTEAFF; CDR3 DNA: TGCAGCGTTGCGGACAGGACAAACACTGAAGCTTTCTTT
clone size: few; V gene: TRBV19; J gene: TRBJ2-7; D gene: TRBD2; CDR3 protein: CASSMASGDEQYF; CDR3 DNA: TGTGCCAGTAGTATGGCTAGCGGGGACGAGCAGTACTTC
clone size: NA; V gene: TRBV2; J gene: TRBJ1-4; D gene: TRBD1; CDR3 protein: CASRRGQVEKLFF; CDR3 DNA: TGTGCCAGCAGACGCGGACAGGTAGAAAAACTGTTTTTT